These T cell receptor beta chains were read from a single sample in a study of cytomegalovirus exposure and HLA in healthy donors. The table came from immunoSEQ multiplex PCR; TCRdb's copy has only in-frame clones and leaves some out. The data contain about 120,000 clones, nearly 65% of them singletons. Material for sequencing was PBMCs. The receptors were sampled from a man aged 40-49 years in good health and CMV-seropositive. Each CDR3 is given with its conserved first and last residue. D genes are given only for firm matches. A clone size is listed for some rows: how often the clone was seen (once, few, many), or a class if it is expanded.

size	V	length	D	J	DNA	CDR3
NA	TRBV11-2	15	TRBD2	TRBJ2-1	TGTGCCAGCAGCTTCGGGGTAGCGGGAGAATATGAGCAGTTCTTC	CASSFGVAGEYEQFF
NA	TRBV18	14	NA	TRBJ1-2	TGTGCCAGCTCACACCAGGATTTTAACTATGGCTACACCTTC	CASSHQDFNYGYTF
NA	TRBV4-1	18	TRBD1	TRBJ2-4	TGCGCCAGCAGCCAAGTGGACAGGGGGCTCGGGGCCAAAAACATTCAGTACTTC	CASSQVDRGLGAKNIQYF
NA	TRBV10-3	17	TRBD2	TRBJ2-2	TGTGCCATCAGTGAGGATGAGGGGACTAGCTTCGCCGGGGAGCTGTTTTTT	CAISEDEGTSFAGELFF
NA	TRBV7-3	14	NA	TRBJ1-2	TGTGCCAGCAGCTCCACCCCAGGGTCCGGTGGCTACACCTTC	CASSSTPGSGGYTF
NA	TRBV6-5	15	NA	TRBJ2-7	TGTGCCAGCAGTAGACCAGGGATTCGCCCCTACGAGCAGTACTTC	CASSRPGIRPYEQYF
few	TRBV25-1	14	NA	TRBJ2-5	TGTGCCAGCACAACATTAGCGGCGCAAGAGACCCAGTACTTC	CASTTLAAQETQYF
NA	TRBV6-5	16	NA	TRBJ2-3	TGTGCCAGCAGTTACGCCGGACAGTCTAGCACAGATACGCAGTATTTT	CASSYAGQSSTDTQYF
NA	TRBV9	16	NA	TRBJ1-1	TGTGCCAGCAGCGCCCGGCCGCAGGGTCGGAACACTGAAGCTTTCTTT	CASSARPQGRNTEAFF
few	TRBV5-5	15	TRBD2	TRBJ2-3	TGTGCCAGCAGCTTGGTAGCGGGAAGCACAGATACGCAGTATTTT	CASSLVAGSTDTQYF
few	TRBV29-1	14	NA	TRBJ2-3	TGCAGCGCCCCCCGAGACAGCAGCACAGATACGCAGTATTTT	CSAPRDSSTDTQYF
NA	TRBV7-2	16	NA	TRBJ1-1	TGTGCCAGCAGCTACAACCAGATTAGGGGGGGCCGAGCGGCTTTCTTT	CASSYNQIRGGRAAFF
few	TRBV29-1	17	TRBD2	TRBJ2-1	TGCAGCGTTGAGGGTATCGGGACGGGGGGACGTTACAATGAGCAGTTCTTC	CSVEGIGTGGRYNEQFF
NA	TRBV27	13	NA	TRBJ2-3	TGTGCCAGCAGTCTCTTTAACACAGATACGCAGTATTTT	CASSLFNTDTQYF
NA	TRBV6-1	16	NA	TRBJ2-1	TGTGCCAGCAGTGAAGCGCTCGGGCGGGGCTCGAATGAGCAGTTCTTC	CASSEALGRGSNEQFF
NA	TRBV18	16	TRBD1	TRBJ2-3	TGTGCCAGCTCACTTTCGGGGGACAGGGGCACAGATACGCAGTATTTT	CASSLSGDRGTDTQYF
NA	TRBV29-1	13	NA	TRBJ2-3	TGCAGCGTTGTGGGCAGGCACACAGATACGCAGTATTTT	CSVVGRHTDTQYF
NA	TRBV27	17	TRBD2	TRBJ2-2	TGTGCCAGCAGTTTATGGGCGGGGGGCCTGAACACCGGGGAGCTGTTTTTT	CASSLWAGGLNTGELFF
NA	TRBV29-1	12	TRBD1	TRBJ1-2	TGCAGCGCTCAACCGACAGGGGACGGCTACACCTTC	CSAQPTGDGYTF
once	TRBV11-3	12	NA	TRBJ2-3	TGTGCCAGCAGCCGACACACAGATACGCAGTATTTT	CASSRHTDTQYF
few	TRBV10-3	14	NA	TRBJ1-2	TGTGCCATCAGTAACGCAGGGCCCGTCTATGGCTACACCTTC	CAISNAGPVYGYTF